Listed here is a single T cell receptor (beta chain). The data belong to a study of blood T cell repertoires in COVID-19. On the study more broadly: Spain, Italy and the United States supplied samples that represented acute and convalescent COVID-19. PBMCs, B-cell-depleted T cells, or T cells were the source of the cDNA or gDNA that made up the material.

Study processing details: From reference gene primer amplification, estimates of nucleated cell counts were derived. TCRdb's copy holds only in-frame clones and misses some; the assay was immunoSEQ multiplex PCR. V and J calls plus clone size are reproduced from that table; the DNA served to infer D and trimming. The sample consists of about 330,000 clones, roughly 89% of them appearing once. The CDR3 covers 15 residues. After removal of 2 bases from V and 5 bases from J, the junction contained 8 bases not matched to a gene. CDR1 and CDR2 (germline): SGHNT, YYREEE (reference sequence). Seattle's enrolled individuals joined amid active infection and were then monitored longitudinally.

The genes are TRBV5-4 and TRBJ2-5, with 8 bases aligning to TRBD2. The clonotype comes from a man between 25 and 39 years old with COVID-19, enrolled during active disease. The sample comprised peripheral blood. CDR3 in amino acids: CASSLPGGAGETQYF. Here the CDR3 DNA reads TGTGCCAGCAGCTTACCCGGGGGGGCCGGGGAGACCCAGTACTTC.